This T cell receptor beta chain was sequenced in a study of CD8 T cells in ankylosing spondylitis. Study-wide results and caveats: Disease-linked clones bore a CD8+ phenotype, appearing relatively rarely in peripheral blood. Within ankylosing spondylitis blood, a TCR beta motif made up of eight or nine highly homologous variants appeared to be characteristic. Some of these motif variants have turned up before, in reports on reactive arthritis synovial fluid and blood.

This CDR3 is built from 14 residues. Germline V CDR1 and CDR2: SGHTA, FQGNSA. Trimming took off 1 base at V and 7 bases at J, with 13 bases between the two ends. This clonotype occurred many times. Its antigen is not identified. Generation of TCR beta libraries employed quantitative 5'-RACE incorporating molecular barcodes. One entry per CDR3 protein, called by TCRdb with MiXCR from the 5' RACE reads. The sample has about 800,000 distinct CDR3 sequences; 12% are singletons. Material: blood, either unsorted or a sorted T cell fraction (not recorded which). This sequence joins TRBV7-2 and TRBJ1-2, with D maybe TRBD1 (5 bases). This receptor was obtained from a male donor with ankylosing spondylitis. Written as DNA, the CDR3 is TGTGCCAGCAGCTTAGTCTGGCAGGGAGGTGGCTACACCTTC. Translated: CASSLVWQGGGYTF.